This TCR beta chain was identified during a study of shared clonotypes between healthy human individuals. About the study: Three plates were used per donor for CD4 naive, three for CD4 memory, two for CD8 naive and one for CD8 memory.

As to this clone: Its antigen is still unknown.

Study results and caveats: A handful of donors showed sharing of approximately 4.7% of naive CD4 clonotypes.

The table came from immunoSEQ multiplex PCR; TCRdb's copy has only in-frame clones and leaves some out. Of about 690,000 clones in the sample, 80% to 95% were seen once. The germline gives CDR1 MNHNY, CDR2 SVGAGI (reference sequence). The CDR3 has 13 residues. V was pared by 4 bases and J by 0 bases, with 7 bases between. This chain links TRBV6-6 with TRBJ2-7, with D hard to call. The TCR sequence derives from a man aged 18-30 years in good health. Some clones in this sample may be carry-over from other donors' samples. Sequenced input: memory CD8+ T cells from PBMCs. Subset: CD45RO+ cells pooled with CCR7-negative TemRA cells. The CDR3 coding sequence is TGTGCCAGCAGTTGGAAGAGCTCCTACGAGCAGTACTTC. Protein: CASSWKSSYEQYF.